One sample yielded the 18 T cell receptor beta chains listed below, sequenced in a study of shared clonotypes between healthy human individuals. Profiling relied on immunoSEQ multiplex PCR, and the TCRdb table lists in-frame clones only, not all of them. The sample consists of roughly 1,000,000 clones, 75% to 80% of them appearing once. Specimen: memory CD4+ T cells from PBMCs. The subset is: CD45RA-negative fraction. These receptors were obtained from a man in his late teens or twenties in good health. Some clones in this sample may be carry-over from other donors' samples.

The chain uses TRBV30 and TRBJ1-6, with 7 nucleotides matching TRBD1. The CDR3 contains 16 residues. V was clipped by 1 base and J by 0 bases; unmatched bases: 3. The germline V gene encodes CDR1 GTSNPN and CDR2 SVGIG (reference sequence). The CDR3 sequence: CAWSGQGGSYNSPLHF. The CDR3 DNA sequence: TGTGCCTGGAGTGGACAGGGCGGCTCCTATAATTCACCCCTCCACTTT.

This chain joins TRBV7-6 and TRBJ2-5; D might be TRBD2 (6 bases). Trimming took 5 bases from V and 5 from J, leaving 21 bases between them. Germline assignment: CDR1 SGHVS and CDR2 FNYEAQ. This CDR3 comprises 16 residues. The CDR3 DNA reads as TGTGCCAGCAGCCTAAGGGACTCCCGGTGGTATGAGACCCAGTACTTC. It is translated as CASSLRDSRWYETQYF.

This clone was counted a single time. The chain joins TRBV7-2 to TRBJ1-5, with 8 nucleotides matching TRBD1. CDR1 and CDR2 from the germline V gene are SGHTA and FQGNSA. The CDR3 is 14 amino acids. J gave up 7 bases and V 2 bases, and 4 bases lay outside the gene matches. DNA of the CDR3: TGTGCCAGCAGCTTACAGGGGGCTGGGCAGCCCCAGCATTTT. It is translated as CASSLQGAGQPQHF.

The V gene is TRBV30, the J gene TRBJ2-6, with D unresolved. Germline V gene lookup returns CDR1 GTSNPN and CDR2 SVGIG (reference sequence). Trimming stripped 4 bases from V and 0 bases from J, with 4 bases between. The CDR3 loop spans 13 amino acids. The CDR3 loop is CAWTFSGANVLTF. The CDR3 DNA is TGTGCCTGGACGTTCTCTGGGGCCAACGTCCTGACTTTC. Using reference TRBV30 and TRBJ2-6 for the parts outside the CDR3, the full variable domain is SQTIHQWPATLVQPVGSPLSLECTVEGTSNPNLYWYRQAAGRGLQLLFYSVGIGQISSEVPQNLSASRPQDRQFILSSKKLLLSDSGFYLCAWTFSGANVLTFGAGSRLTVL.

This clone has just a few counts. The rearrangement joins TRBV11-2 to TRBJ1-1, with D uncertain. Between the trimmed V and J ends, which lost 2 bases and 11 bases, there was a span of 18 bases. The CDR3 is 14 residues long. Germline CDR1 and CDR2: SGHAT and FQNNGV. The CDR3 here is CASSLSGPGTVAFF. CDR3 bases: TGTGCCAGCAGCTTATCCGGACCCGGAACTGTCGCTTTCTTT.

The V and J genes are TRBV7-9 and TRBJ2-3; D uncertain. Germline CDR1 reads SEHNR; CDR2 reads FQNEAQ (reference sequence). The CDR3 is 15 amino acids. Trimming removed 5 bases at V and 4 bases at J, with 16 bases between. The CDR3 protein is CASSDRARAPDTQYF. CDR3 in DNA: TGTGCCAGCAGCGACCGGGCCCGCGCCCCAGATACGCAGTATTTT.

This clone has more than one count but fewer than ten. The identical CDR3 is also encoded by other nucleotide sequences in the sample. In DNA form, the CDR3 reads TGTGCCACCGGGACCGCCCAGGAGACCCAGTACTTC. This sequence encodes CATGTAQETQYF. V is TRBV15 and J is TRBJ2-5; possibly TRBD1 or TRBD2 for D (5 bases each). This CDR3 spans 12 amino acids. Trimming took 8 bases from V and 5 from J, leaving 12 bases between them. The V gene's germline CDR1 is LNHNV and CDR2 YYDKDF (reference sequence).

The chain is built from TRBV19 and TRBJ1-2, with 9 bases fitting TRBD1. This CDR3 contains 16 residues. Germline loops: CDR1 LNHDA, CDR2 SQIVND (reference sequence). V shed 4 bases and J 6 bases; nucleotides not matched to a gene: 12. The CDR3 DNA is TGTGCCAGTAGTACGAATACCGGGACAGGGAGCCATGGCTACACCTTC. This gives the protein CASSTNTGTGSHGYTF.

This clone was detected many times. The chain has TRBV18 and TRBJ1-1; possible D gene TRBD1, 6 bases. Germline V gene data show CDR1 as KGHSH and CDR2 as LQKENI. The CDR3 extends over 14 amino acids. V was pared by 2 bases and J by 7 bases, with 14 bases between. In nucleotides, the CDR3 is TGTGCCAGCTCACCAAAGGGGGGCGGTATTGAAGCTTTCTTT. It codes for CASSPKGGGIEAFF.

The V call is TRBV5-1, the J call TRBJ2-5, with 7 bases aligning to TRBD2. V was clipped by 1 base and J by 3 bases; unmatched bases: 3. The germline CDR1 and CDR2 sequences are SGHRS and YFSETQ. There are 14 residues in the CDR3. The chain's CDR3 is CASSLNGRKETQYF. The CDR3 DNA reads as TGCGCCAGCAGCTTGAACGGGAGGAAAGAGACCCAGTACTTC.

The V call is TRBV5-1, the J call TRBJ1-2, with a possible D match to TRBD1 (5 bases). This CDR3 spans 15 amino acids. Germline CDR1 SGHRS, CDR2 YFSETQ. Trimming cost V 0 bases and J 4 bases, with 13 bases left between them. The CDR3 loop reads CASSLAAGPRYGYTF. The CDR3 DNA follows: TGCGCCAGCAGCTTGGCCGCAGGGCCGCGCTATGGCTACACCTTC. Combining the CDR3 with reference TRBV5-1 and TRBJ1-2 gives the whole variable domain KAGVTQTPRYLIKTRGQQVTLSCSPISGHRSVSWYQQTPGQGLQFLFEYFSETQRNKGNFPGRFSGRQFSNSRSEMNVSTLELGDSALYLCASSLAAGPRYGYTFGSGTRLTVV.

The table lists this clone with a count of one. V and J are TRBV9 and TRBJ2-5; D possibly matches TRBD1 or TRBD2 (5 bases each). V was cut by 5 bases and J by 1 base, with 15 bases left in between. Looked up from germline, CDR1 is SGDLS and CDR2 is YYNGEE. The CDR3 is 15 amino acids. This CDR3 is CASSAGTARQETQYF. The CDR3 nucleotides read TGTGCCAGCAGTGCCGGGACCGCCCGCCAAGAGACCCAGTACTTC.

The chain combines TRBV5-4 with TRBJ1-2; weak D call: TRBD1 (6 bases). The CDR3 loop spans 15 amino acids. Trimming pared 4 bases from V and 2 bases from J, leaving 15 bases between. Looked up from germline, CDR1 is SGHNT and CDR2 is YYREEE (reference sequence). The CDR3 DNA follows: TGTGCCAGCAGCAAAGACAGGTCCCAGAACTATGGCTACACCTTC. Protein product: CASSKDRSQNYGYTF.

The genes are TRBV15 and TRBJ1-2, with unresolved D. Germline CDR1 reads LNHNV; CDR2 reads YYDKDF (reference sequence). This CDR3 region has 14 residues. The V end lost 4 bases, the J end lost 0 bases, and 9 bases lay between the germline ends. This CDR3 reads CATSTRNANYGYTF. DNA for the CDR3: TGTGCCACCAGCACCCGGAATGCTAACTATGGCTACACCTTC.

The chain uses TRBV10-3 and TRBJ1-1; possible D gene TRBD1, 6 bases. The CDR3 has 14 residues. In germline, CDR1 is ENHRY, CDR2 SYGVKD. The V end lost 7 bases, the J end lost 1 base, and 13 bases lay between the germline ends. CDR3 amino acids: CAIKTRGPNTEAFF. In nucleotides, the CDR3 is TGTGCCATCAAGACCAGGGGACCGAACACTGAAGCTTTCTTT.

The J gene is TRBJ2-1, the V gene TRBV28; D is uncertain. The germline V and J ends were trimmed by 2 bases and 5 bases, with 4 bases remaining between them. The CDR3 totals 12 residues. Looked up from germline, CDR1 is MDHEN and CDR2 is SYDVKM. The CDR3 loop reads CASSLPNNEQFF. DNA for the CDR3: TGTGCCAGCAGTTTACCAAACAATGAGCAGTTCTTC.

The chain recombines TRBV9 with TRBJ2-7, with a weak D call TRBD1 (6 bases). Per germline, CDR1 SGDLS and CDR2 YYNGEE. There are 13 residues in the CDR3. Trimming took off 0 bases at V and 6 bases at J, with 10 bases between the two ends. CDR3 DNA: TGTGCCAGCAGCGTAGGGGGGCTGGGCGAGCAGTACTTC. Translation gives CASSVGGLGEQYF.

This clone was seen a few times. The V gene is TRBV28, the J gene TRBJ1-5; D not resolved. The V end was cut by 6 bases, the J end by 9 bases, with 12 bases between. The CDR3 is 12 amino acids. Germline V gene data show CDR1 as MDHEN and CDR2 as SYDVKM. The CDR3 loop is CASSGSKAPQHF. The CDR3 DNA reads as TGTGCCAGCAGCGGCAGCAAGGCGCCCCAGCATTTT.